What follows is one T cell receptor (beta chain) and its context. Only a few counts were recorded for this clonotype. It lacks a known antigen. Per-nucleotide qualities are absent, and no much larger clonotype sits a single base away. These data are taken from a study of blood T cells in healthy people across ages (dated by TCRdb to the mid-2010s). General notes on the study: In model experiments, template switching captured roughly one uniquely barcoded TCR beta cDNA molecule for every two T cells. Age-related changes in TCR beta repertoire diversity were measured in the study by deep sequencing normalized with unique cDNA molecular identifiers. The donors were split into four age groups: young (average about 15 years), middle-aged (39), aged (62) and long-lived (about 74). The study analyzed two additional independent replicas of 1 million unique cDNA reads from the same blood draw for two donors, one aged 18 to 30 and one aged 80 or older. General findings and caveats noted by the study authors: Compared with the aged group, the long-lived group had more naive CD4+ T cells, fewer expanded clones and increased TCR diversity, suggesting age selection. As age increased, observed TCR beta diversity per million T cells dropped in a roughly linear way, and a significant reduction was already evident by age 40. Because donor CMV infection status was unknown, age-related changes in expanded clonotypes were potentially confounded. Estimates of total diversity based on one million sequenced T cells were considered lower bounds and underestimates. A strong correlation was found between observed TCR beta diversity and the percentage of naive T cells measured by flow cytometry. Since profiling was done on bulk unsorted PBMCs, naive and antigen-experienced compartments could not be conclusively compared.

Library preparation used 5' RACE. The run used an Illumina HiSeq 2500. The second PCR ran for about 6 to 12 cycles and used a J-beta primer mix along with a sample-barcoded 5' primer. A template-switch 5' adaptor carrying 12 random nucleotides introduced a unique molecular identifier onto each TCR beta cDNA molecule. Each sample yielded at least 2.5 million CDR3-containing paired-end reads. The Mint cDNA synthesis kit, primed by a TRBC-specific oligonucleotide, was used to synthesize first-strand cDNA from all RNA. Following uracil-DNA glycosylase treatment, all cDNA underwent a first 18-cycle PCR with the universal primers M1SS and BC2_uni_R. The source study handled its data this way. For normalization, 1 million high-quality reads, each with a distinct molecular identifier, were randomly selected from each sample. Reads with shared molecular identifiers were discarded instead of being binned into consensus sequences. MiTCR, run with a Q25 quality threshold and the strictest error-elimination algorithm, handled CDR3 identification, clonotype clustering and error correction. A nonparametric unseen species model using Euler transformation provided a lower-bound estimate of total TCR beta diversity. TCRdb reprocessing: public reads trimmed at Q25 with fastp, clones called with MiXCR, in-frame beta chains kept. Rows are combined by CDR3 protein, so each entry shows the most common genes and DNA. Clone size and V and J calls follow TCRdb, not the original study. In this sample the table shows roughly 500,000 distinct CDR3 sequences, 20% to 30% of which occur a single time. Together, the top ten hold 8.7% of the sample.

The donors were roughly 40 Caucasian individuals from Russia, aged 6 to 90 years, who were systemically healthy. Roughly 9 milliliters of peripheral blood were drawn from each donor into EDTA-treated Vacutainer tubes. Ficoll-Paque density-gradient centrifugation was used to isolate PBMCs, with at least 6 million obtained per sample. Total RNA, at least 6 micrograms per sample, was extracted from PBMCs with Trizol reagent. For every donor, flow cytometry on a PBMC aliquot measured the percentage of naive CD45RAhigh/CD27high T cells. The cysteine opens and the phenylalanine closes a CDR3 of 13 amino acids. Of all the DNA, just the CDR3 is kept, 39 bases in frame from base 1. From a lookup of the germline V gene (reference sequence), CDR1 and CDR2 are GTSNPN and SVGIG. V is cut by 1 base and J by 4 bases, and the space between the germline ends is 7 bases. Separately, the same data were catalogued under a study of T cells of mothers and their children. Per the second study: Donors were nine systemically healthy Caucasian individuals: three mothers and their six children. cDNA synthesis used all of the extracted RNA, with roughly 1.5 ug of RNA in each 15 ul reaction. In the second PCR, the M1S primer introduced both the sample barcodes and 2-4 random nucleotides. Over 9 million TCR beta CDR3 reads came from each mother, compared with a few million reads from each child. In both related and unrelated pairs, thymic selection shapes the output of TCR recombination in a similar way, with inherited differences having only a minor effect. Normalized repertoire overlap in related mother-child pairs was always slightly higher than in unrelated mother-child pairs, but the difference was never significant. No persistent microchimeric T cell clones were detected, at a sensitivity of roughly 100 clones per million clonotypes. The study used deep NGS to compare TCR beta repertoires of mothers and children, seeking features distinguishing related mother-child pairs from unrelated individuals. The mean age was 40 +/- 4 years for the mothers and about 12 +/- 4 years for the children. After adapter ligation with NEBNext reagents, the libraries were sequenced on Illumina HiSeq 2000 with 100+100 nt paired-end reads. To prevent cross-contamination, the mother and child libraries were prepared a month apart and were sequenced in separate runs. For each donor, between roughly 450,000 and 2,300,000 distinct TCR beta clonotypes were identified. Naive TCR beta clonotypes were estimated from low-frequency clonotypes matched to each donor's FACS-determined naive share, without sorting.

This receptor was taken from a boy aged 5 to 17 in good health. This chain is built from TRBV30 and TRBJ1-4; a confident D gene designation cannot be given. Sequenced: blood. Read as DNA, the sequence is TGTGCCTGGAGTGCGCCGAATAATGAAAAACTGTTTTTT. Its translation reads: CAWSAPNNEKLFF.